The 10 T cell receptor beta chains reported below all come from one sample, sequenced in a study of T cells of healthy individuals. TCRdb used MiXCR to reprocess the 5' RACE reads, holding one entry per CDR3 protein. The table lists 60,000 to 80,000 distinct CDR3 sequences, roughly 15% of them singletons, with 4% to 5% in the top ten. The origin of the receptors is a human donor in good health.

This clonotype has a single count. The chain recombines TRBV27 with TRBJ2-1; TRBD2 matches 9 bases. The V gene's germline CDR1 is MNHEY and CDR2 SMNVEV (reference sequence). V was clipped by 3 bases and J by 0 bases; unmatched bases: 6. CDR3 size: 17 residues. The CDR3 here is CASSFPGLANSYNEQFF. The CDR3 DNA reads as TGTGCCAGCAGTTTCCCCGGACTAGCGAACTCCTACAATGAGCAGTTCTTC.

The genes are TRBV9 and TRBJ1-1; the match to TRBD1 covers 7 bases. With 4 bases clipped from V and 10 bases from J, the junction kept 16 bases outside the gene matches. The CDR3 extends over 15 amino acids. From germline, CDR1 is SGDLS and CDR2 YYNGEE. CDR3 nucleotide sequence: TGTGCCAGCAGCCCCGCCGGGACAGCCCTCGGGACAGCTTTCTTT. Translating it yields CASSPAGTALGTAFF.

The sample holds many counts of this clonotype. The V gene is TRBV12-3 or TRBV12-4, the J gene TRBJ2-1; no reliable D call. CDR3 size: 12 residues. Trimming removed 3 bases from V and 8 bases from J, with 8 bases in between. CDR3 coding DNA: TGTGCCAGCAGTTTCGGCCAGGATGAGCAGTTCTTC. Translation gives CASSFGQDEQFF.

This clonotype was recorded many times. The chain is built from TRBV4-3 and TRBJ2-5; D is ambiguous. The CDR3 consists of 12 residues. Germline V CDR1 and CDR2: LGHNA, YSLEER. V was shortened by 0 bases and J by 7 bases, with 6 bases between the two germline ends. The chain's CDR3 is CASSQDKGTQYF. The CDR3 bases are TGCGCCAGCAGCCAAGATAAAGGGACCCAGTACTTC.

V gene TRBV10-3 combines with J gene TRBJ2-1; D tentatively fits TRBD1 or TRBD2 (6 bases each). CDR3 length: 19 residues. The germline V gene has CDR1 ENHRY and CDR2 SYGVKD. The ends were cut back, 3 bases at V and 8 bases at J, with 29 bases in the middle. CDR3 protein: CAISDPSAGMTGSGYEQFF. In DNA form, the CDR3 reads TGTGCCATCAGTGACCCCTCGGCGGGAATGACAGGTTCGGGGTATGAGCAGTTCTTC.

This chain links TRBV23-1 with TRBJ2-2, with D perhaps TRBD1 (6 bases). TRBV23-1 is recorded as an ORF, its role being uncertain. The V end lost 4 bases, the J end lost 4 bases, and 10 bases lay between the germline ends. The CDR3 contains 14 residues. The CDR3 bases are TGCGCCAGCAGTCCAGGGGATGTCACCGGGGAGCTGTTTTTT. As protein: CASSPGDVTGELFF.

This clonotype was seen many times. J is TRBJ1-1 and V is TRBV20-1; TRBD1 might be the D (6 bases). V lost 3 bases and J lost 4, with 12 bases in between. Germline V gene data show CDR1 as DFQATT and CDR2 as SNEGSKA (reference sequence). This CDR3 has 13 residues. The CDR3 DNA follows: TGCAGTGCTAGGGACAGCCGGGGCACTGAAGCTTTCTTT. Its translation: CSARDSRGTEAFF.

The rearrangement uses TRBV10-2 and TRBJ2-4; TRBD1 or TRBD2 may be the D gene (6 bases each). This CDR3 has 12 amino acids. V was cut by 5 bases and J by 7 bases, with 9 bases left in between. CDR1 is WSHSY and CDR2 is SAAADI in the germline V gene. The CDR3 bases are TGCGCCAGCAGTTGGGGGGCGAACATTCAGTACTTC. Translation: CASSWGANIQYF.

This clonotype occurred a few times. This chain connects TRBV14 to TRBJ2-7; no clear D gene. From germline, CDR1 is SGHDN and CDR2 FVKESK. This CDR3 has 14 residues. Trimming pared 1 base from V and 3 bases from J, leaving 10 bases between. This chain's CDR3 is CASSQGGAFYEQYF. Here the CDR3 DNA reads TGTGCCAGCAGCCAAGGGGGTGCGTTCTACGAGCAGTACTTC.

The rearrangement joins TRBV4-3 to TRBJ2-1; the match to TRBD1 covers 7 bases. The length of the CDR3 is 13 residues. V lost 3 bases to trimming and J lost 7 bases; unmatched junction nucleotides: 3. Germline values: CDR1 LGHNA, CDR2 YSLEER. DNA for the CDR3: TGCGCCAGCAGCCAGGAGACAGGGAATGAGCAGTTCTTC. Translation gives CASSQETGNEQFF.